The rows below give T cell receptor beta chains drawn from one sample of a study of T cells after yellow fever vaccination. TCRdb reanalysed the 5' RACE reads using MiXCR and keeps one entry per CDR3 protein. The sample shows about 550,000 distinct CDR3 sequences, roughly a fifth of them seen only once. This specimen was PBMCs, taken 15 days after the yellow fever booster vaccination. All receptors come from a man aged 25 to 40 who received the YFV17D yellow fever vaccine. Each CDR3 is given with its conserved first and last residue. A D gene is named only where the DNA matches it firmly. Expanded clones get a size class; other rows say once, few or many, or leave the size out.

len	d_gene	abundance	v_gene	j_gene	CDR3nt	CDR3aa
14	TRBD1	NA	TRBV6-5	TRBJ2-2	TGTGCCAGCAGCAAGACAGGGGGAGCCGGGGAGCTGTTTTTT	CASSKTGGAGELFF
17	NA	few	TRBV6-5	TRBJ2-7	TGTGCCAGCAGTTACTCGGAGTTGCGTGGGAACTCCTACGAGCAGTACTTC	CASSYSELRGNSYEQYF
15	TRBD2	NA	TRBV10-3	TRBJ2-5	TGTGCCATCAGCCCCGGGACTAGCGGGCAAGAGACCCAGTACTTC	CAISPGTSGQETQYF
15	TRBD1	few	TRBV6-5	TRBJ2-7	TGTGCCAGCAGTTACGGTTTCGGACAGGGGTACGAGCAGTACTTC	CASSYGFGQGYEQYF
16	NA	few	TRBV27	TRBJ1-6	TGTGCCAGCACCCTACGGATAAGCTCCTATAATTCACCCCTCCACTTT	CASTLRISSYNSPLHF
15	TRBD2	few	TRBV11-2	TRBJ2-3	TGTGCCAGCAGCTTAGATTGGCTAGCGGGGGCCGCGCAGTATTTT	CASSLDWLAGAAQYF
15	NA	NA	TRBV5-1	TRBJ2-5	TGCGCCAGCAGCCCGGGGGGCTCCTACCAAGAGACCCAGTACTTC	CASSPGGSYQETQYF
16	NA	few	TRBV5-1	TRBJ2-7	TGCGCCAGCAGCGGGATGGCAGCGACAGCCGCCTACGAGCAGTACTTC	CASSGMAATAAYEQYF
15	NA	few	TRBV6-5	TRBJ1-5	TGTGCCAGCAGTTACTCTGGAACAGGTCAACAGCCCCAGCATTTT	CASSYSGTGQQPQHF
17	TRBD2	few	TRBV3-1	TRBJ2-2	TGTGCCAGCAGCCAACTTGGGACTAGCGCGAACACCGGGGAGCTGTTTTTT	CASSQLGTSANTGELFF
15	NA	few	TRBV20-1	TRBJ2-3	TGCAGTGCTAGCACTCGGCAGGTCGGCACAGATACGCAGTATTTT	CSASTRQVGTDTQYF